This entry describes one T cell receptor (beta chain). Its antigen remains unidentified. Naive CD8 cells, CD45RO-negative and positively selected for CCR7, excluded terminally differentiated effector memory CD45RA+ cells. The study enrolled healthy HIV-negative adults without recent acute infections or vaccinations as donors. Here immunoSEQ multiplex PCR was the method, and the copy in TCRdb shows in-frame clones only, minus some. This table has roughly 2.1 million clones, around 93% appearing once. J gave up 2 bases and V 2 bases, and 5 bases lay outside the gene matches. Germline assignment: CDR1 MNHEY and CDR2 SMNVEV (reference sequence). The CDR3 sequence is 16 residues long. This entry comes from a study of shared clonotypes between healthy human individuals. Looking at the study overall: Plates per donor: three CD4 naive, three CD4 memory, two CD8 naive, one CD8 memory.

Study outcomes and limitations: Generation probability values for non-shared clonotypes were lower than those for clonotypes shared by all four donors.

The chain uses TRBV27 and TRBJ2-3; 9 bases line up with TRBD2. The receptor was isolated from a man younger than 35 in good health. Some clones in this sample may be carry-over from other donors' samples. Input material: naive CD8+ T cells from PBMCs. The CDR3 here is CASSLLLAGNTDTQYF. The CDR3 DNA reads TGTGCCAGCAGTTTACTACTAGCGGGTAACACAGATACGCAGTATTTT.